This T cell receptor beta chain was documented in a study of blood T cell repertoires in COVID-19. Sequenced by immunoSEQ multiplex PCR; TCRdb stores in-frame clones only, minus some. The sample shows roughly 70,000 clones, around 81% of them seen only once. This TCR was sampled from a woman aged 55-70 years with acute or convalescent COVID-19. Sample: peripheral blood.

CDR3 nucleotide sequence: TGTGCCAGCAGCGTAGCGGCTGCGGGTGATACGCAGTATTTT. Translation gives CASSVAAAGDTQYF. V gene TRBV9 combines with J gene TRBJ2-3; the D gene is possibly TRBD2 (5 bases). The germline CDR1 and CDR2 sequences are SGDLS and YYNGEE. The CDR3 covers 14 residues. Trimming removed 0 bases at V and 6 bases at J, with 11 bases between.